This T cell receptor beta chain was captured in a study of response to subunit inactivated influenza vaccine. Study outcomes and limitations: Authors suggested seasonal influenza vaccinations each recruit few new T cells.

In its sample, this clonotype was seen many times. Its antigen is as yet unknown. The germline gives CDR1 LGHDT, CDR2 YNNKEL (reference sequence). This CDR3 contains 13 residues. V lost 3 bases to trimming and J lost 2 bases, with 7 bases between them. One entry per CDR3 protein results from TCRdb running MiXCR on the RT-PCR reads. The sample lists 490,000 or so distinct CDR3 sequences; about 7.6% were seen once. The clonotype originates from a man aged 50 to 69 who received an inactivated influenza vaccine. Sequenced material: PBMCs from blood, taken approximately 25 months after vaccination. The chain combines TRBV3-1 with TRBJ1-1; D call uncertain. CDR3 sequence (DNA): TGTGCCAGCAGCCATAGGGAAAACACTGAAGCTTTCTTT. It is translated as CASSHRENTEAFF.